This T cell receptor beta chain was documented in a study of patients and donors after allogeneic stem cell transplantation. From the RT-PCR reads, TCRdb called clonotypes with MiXCR, one entry per CDR3 protein. This sample has roughly 960,000 distinct CDR3 sequences, with around 17% found just once. The CDR3 covers 15 residues. Trimming stripped 1 base from V and 1 base from J, with 13 bases between. Germline CDR1 and CDR2: DFQATT and SNEGSKA (reference sequence). Input material: blood, either unsorted or a sorted T cell fraction (not recorded which). The clonotype originates from a human donor who was either an allogeneic HSCT recipient or a stem cell or donor lymphocyte infusion donor (not recorded which). It is not recorded whose cells these are; they may come from a transplant donor. V gene TRBV20-1 combines with J gene TRBJ1-2, with D possibly matching TRBD1 (5 bases). The CDR3 nucleotides read TGCAGTGCTAGAGCGGGGCACAATCTTAACTATGGCTACACCTTC. Its translation: CSARAGHNLNYGYTF.